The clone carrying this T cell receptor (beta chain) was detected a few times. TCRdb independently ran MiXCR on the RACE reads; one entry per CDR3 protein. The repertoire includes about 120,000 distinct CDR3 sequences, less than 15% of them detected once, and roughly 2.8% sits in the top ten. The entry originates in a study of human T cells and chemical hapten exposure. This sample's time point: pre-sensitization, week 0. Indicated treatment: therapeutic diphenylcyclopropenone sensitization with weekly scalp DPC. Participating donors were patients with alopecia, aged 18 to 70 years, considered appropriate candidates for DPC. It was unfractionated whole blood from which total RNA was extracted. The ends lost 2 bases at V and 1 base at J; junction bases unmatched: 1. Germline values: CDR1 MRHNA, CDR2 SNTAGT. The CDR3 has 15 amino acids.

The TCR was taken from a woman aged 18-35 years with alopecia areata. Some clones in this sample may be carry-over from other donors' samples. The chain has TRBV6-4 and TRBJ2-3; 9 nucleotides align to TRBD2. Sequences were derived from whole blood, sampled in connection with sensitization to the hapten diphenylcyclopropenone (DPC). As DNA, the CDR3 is TGTGCCAGCAGTGACGTAGCGGGGGGCACAGATACGCAGTATTTT. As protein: CASSDVAGGTDTQYF.